A selection of T cell receptor beta chains follows, all from one sample in a study of shared clonotypes between healthy human individuals. Sequencing used immunoSEQ multiplex PCR; TCRdb keeps in-frame clones, though not all of them. The sample holds roughly 2.5 million clones, approximately 90% seen once. Sequenced material: naive CD4+ T cells sorted from blood. These receptors all stem from a man aged 18 to 30 in good health. CDR3s include the opening cysteine and the closing phenylalanine or tryptophan. The order of the fields is clone size, CDR3 length, D gene, V gene, J gene, CDR3 protein, CDR3 DNA. D genes are given only for firm matches. Clone size is not always given. Where it is, it says once, few, many or a class for expanded clones.

>NA|15|TRBD1|TRBV5-1|TRBJ1-1
CASSTKTGGGTEAFF
TGCGCCAGCAGCACAAAGACAGGGGGAGGTACTGAAGCTTTCTTT
>NA|15|NA|TRBV4-1|TRBJ2-2
CASSQVSQNTGELFF
TGCGCCAGCAGCCAAGTTAGTCAGAACACCGGGGAGCTGTTTTTT
>NA|12|NA|TRBV11-3|TRBJ2-3
CASSLGPDTQYF
TGTGCCAGCAGCTTAGGTCCGGATACGCAGTATTTT
>NA|12|NA|TRBV6-5|TRBJ2-7
CASSSGWGEQYF
TGTGCCAGCAGTTCAGGGTGGGGGGAGCAGTACTTC
>NA|18|TRBD2|TRBV9|TRBJ2-2
CASSVRLAGERNTGELFF
TGTGCCAGCAGCGTGAGACTAGCGGGGGAGAGGAACACCGGGGAGCTGTTTTTT
>NA|13|NA|TRBV11-3|TRBJ2-7
CASSLRSSYEQYF
TGTGCCAGCAGCTTAAGGTCTAGCTACGAGCAGTACTTC
>NA|16|NA|TRBV9|TRBJ2-4
CASTLGIGDMVNIQYF
TGTGCCAGCACCCTCGGGATTGGGGATATGGTAAACATTCAGTACTTC
>NA|16|TRBD2|TRBV5-5|TRBJ2-5
CASSFTGLAGGETQYF
TGTGCCAGCAGCTTTACCGGACTAGCGGGAGGAGAGACCCAGTACTTC
>NA|14|TRBD1|TRBV29-1|TRBJ1-1
CSVKTGASNTEAFF
TGCAGCGTTAAGACAGGGGCCTCGAACACTGAAGCTTTCTTT
>NA|15|NA|TRBV5-8|TRBJ2-1
CASSLGPGKGYEQFF
TGTGCCAGCAGCTTGGGACCGGGGAAAGGCTATGAGCAGTTCTTC
>NA|17|NA|TRBV5-4|TRBJ2-2
CASSLSGGATSTGELFF
TGTGCCAGCAGCTTGTCGGGGGGCGCCACGAGCACCGGGGAGCTGTTTTTT
>NA|17|NA|TRBV9|TRBJ1-3
CASSVGLRGASGNTIYF
TGTGCCAGCAGCGTAGGGCTCCGTGGGGCCTCTGGAAACACCATATATTTT
>NA|17|NA|TRBV27|TRBJ2-1
CASSSLGIGKGNNEQFF
TGTGCCAGCAGTTCACTGGGGATCGGGAAAGGCAACAATGAGCAGTTCTTC
>few|14|NA|TRBV30|TRBJ1-1
CASPKGPRNTEAFF
TGTGCCTCACCCAAGGGCCCAAGGAACACTGAAGCTTTCTTT
>NA|15|NA|TRBV7-8|TRBJ2-3
CASSLGRVWADTQYF
TGTGCCAGCAGCTTAGGACGGGTTTGGGCAGATACGCAGTATTTT
>NA|16|NA|TRBV2|TRBJ1-3
CASSDPPPWPGNTIYF
TGTGCCAGCAGTGATCCGCCACCCTGGCCGGGAAACACCATATATTTT
>NA|14|TRBD2|TRBV18|TRBJ2-7
CASSTAGGSYEQYF
TGTGCCAGCTCGACTGCGGGGGGCTCCTACGAGCAGTACTTC
>NA|15|TRBD1|TRBV7-8|TRBJ1-4
CASSLEGGPNEKLFF
TGTGCCAGCAGCTTAGAAGGGGGCCCTAATGAAAAACTGTTTTTT
>NA|16|TRBD2|TRBV5-1|TRBJ2-3
CASSLVTSYPPDTQYF
TGCGCCAGCAGCTTGGTGACTAGCTACCCCCCAGATACGCAGTATTTT
>once|14|TRBD1|TRBV28|TRBJ1-1
CASSFSQGATRAFF
TGTGCCAGCAGTTTTTCACAGGGGGCGACCCGAGCTTTCTTT
>NA|13|TRBD2|TRBV10-2|TRBJ2-1
CASSEWASGEQFF
TGCGCCAGCAGTGAGTGGGCTAGCGGGGAGCAGTTCTTC
>once|14|NA|TRBV11-2|TRBJ2-2
CASSFQENTGELFF
TGTGCCAGCAGCTTTCAGGAGAACACCGGGGAGCTGTTTTTT
>NA|15|NA|TRBV28|TRBJ1-6
CASREQGLDNSPLHF
TGTGCCAGCAGGGAACAGGGCCTTGATAATTCACCCCTCCACTTT
>NA|16|TRBD2|TRBV7-3|TRBJ2-3
CASSPQGLAGPDTQYF
TGTGCCAGCAGCCCCCAAGGACTAGCGGGCCCAGATACGCAGTATTTT
>few|13|NA|TRBV30|TRBJ1-5
CAWRRDSNQPQHF
TGTGCCTGGAGACGGGATAGCAATCAGCCCCAGCATTTT
>once|13|NA|TRBV10-3|TRBJ1-6
CAISPGANSPLHF
TGTGCCATCAGCCCGGGGGCGAATTCACCCCTCCACTTT
>once|16|NA|TRBV7-2|TRBJ2-6
CASSLSPSSGANVLTF
TGTGCCAGCAGCTTAAGCCCAAGCTCTGGGGCCAACGTCCTGACTTTC
>few|13|NA|TRBV30|TRBJ2-4
CAWSVNPSGIQYF
TGTGCCTGGAGTGTGAACCCCTCGGGCATTCAGTACTTC
>NA|15|TRBD2|TRBV11-2|TRBJ2-3
CASSRLAESTDTQYF
TGTGCCAGCAGCCGTCTAGCGGAGAGCACAGATACGCAGTATTTT
>few|16|NA|TRBV6-5|TRBJ1-6
CASSLHPGLPASPLHF
TGTGCCAGCAGTTTACATCCGGGTCTCCCCGCTTCACCCCTCCACTTT
>NA|14|NA|TRBV9|TRBJ2-2
CASSVRGNTGELFF
TGTGCCAGCAGCGTCCGGGGCAACACCGGGGAGCTGTTTTTT
>NA|16|TRBD2|TRBV4-1|TRBJ2-3
CASSRTSGGAEDTQYF
TGCGCCAGCAGCCGGACTAGCGGGGGGGCCGAAGATACGCAGTATTTT
>NA|14|TRBD1|TRBV6-1|TRBJ1-4
CASSGDRGRIGLFF
TGTGCCAGCAGTGGCGACAGGGGGCGCATCGGACTGTTTTTT
>NA|16|NA|TRBV9|TRBJ2-7
CASSPTVASAKDEQYF
TGTGCCAGCAGCCCCACTGTGGCTAGCGCGAAAGACGAGCAGTACTTC
>NA|15|TRBD2|TRBV11-2|TRBJ2-7
CASSLGSGGGYEQYF
TGTGCCAGCAGCTTGGGAAGCGGCGGGGGGTACGAGCAGTACTTC
>NA|15|NA|TRBV18|TRBJ2-7
CASSYSGALNYEQYF
TGTGCCAGCTCCTACTCCGGGGCTTTGAACTACGAGCAGTACTTC
>NA|15|TRBD2|TRBV27|TRBJ2-2
CASSRLAAPHASLFF
TGTGCCAGCAGCAGACTAGCGGCCCCTCATGCGAGTCTGTTTTTT
>NA|16|NA|TRBV7-3|TRBJ1-6
CASSLRPANDNSPLHF
TGTGCCAGCAGCTTACGCCCAGCTAACGATAATTCACCCCTCCACTTT
>few|14|NA|TRBV12-1|TRBJ2-3
CASRLAGVTDTQYF
TGTGCCAGCAGGCTAGCGGGAGTGACAGATACGCAGTATTTT
>NA|15|NA|TRBV7-2|TRBJ1-5
CASSAAGTDPVAQHF
TGTGCCAGCAGCGCAGCCGGGACGGACCCCGTGGCCCAGCATTTT
>few|14|NA|TRBV6-5|TRBJ1-1
CASSYSASNTEAFF
TGTGCCAGCAGTTACTCGGCGTCGAACACTGAAGCTTTCTTT
>NA|16|TRBD2|TRBV7-8|TRBJ2-7
CASSSIGASGRYEQYF
TGTGCCAGCAGCTCCATAGGGGCTAGCGGAAGATACGAGCAGTACTTC